This TCR beta chain was documented in a study of T-cell reconstitution after alpha-beta-depleted transplantation in children. TCRbeta library preparation incorporated unique molecular identifiers. TCRdb fed the PCR reads into MiXCR, producing one record per CDR3 protein. Here the sample spans roughly 400,000 distinct CDR3 sequences, around 21% being singletons. The clonotype originates from a human donor who donated a stem cell graft to a child with acute myeloid leukemia. The source material was PBMCs from the stem cell graft donor, sampled from the stem cell graft.

This CDR3 is CASSGRTFVYEQYF. The CDR3 DNA is TGTGCCAGCAGTGGGAGGACCTTCGTCTACGAGCAGTACTTC. V is TRBV28 and J is TRBJ2-7, with D maybe TRBD2 (6 bases). The V gene lost 5 bases and the J gene lost 3 bases, with 14 bases spanning the gap. Germline lookup yields CDR1 MDHEN and CDR2 SYDVKM. CDR3 length: 14 amino acids.